In its sample, the clone carrying this TCR beta chain was seen many times. This sample stems from a study of low-dose radiotherapy and immunotherapy resistance in tumors. Across the whole study: Treatment of Cohort 2 consisted of 1 Gy per fraction every two weeks, amounting to 13 Gy over 26 weeks. Intravenous cyclophosphamide at 200 mg/m2 preceded radiation and immunotherapy by one day, every two weeks.

Time point of the sample: after trial treatment. Stated treatment: LDRT plus nivolumab, ipilimumab, low-dose cyclophosphamide and aspirin (RACIN trial). Each donor was administered nivolumab, ipilimumab, aspirin, low-dose cyclophosphamide and low-dose radiotherapy. cDNA synthesis used a TRAV/TRBV-specific primer set for both chains. TCRs underwent approximately 20 PCR cycles of amplification with a constant-region primer and V-primer adapter. MiXCR was run by TCRdb on the reads, yielding one entry per CDR3 protein. The sample yields nearly 60,000 distinct CDR3 sequences, around a quarter seen once. The V and J ends lost 3 bases and 2 bases respectively, with 8 bases between them. CDR3 length equals 13 residues. Per germline, CDR1 MDHEN and CDR2 SYDVKM.

Sequenced material: PBMCs, taken after low-dose radiotherapy plus immunotherapy. The J gene is TRBJ2-7, the V gene TRBV28, with D perhaps matching TRBD2 (6 bases). The sequence was obtained from a male donor with prostate cancer. CDR3 DNA sequence: TGTGCCAGCAGTTTTCCGGGGGCCTACGAGCAGTACTTC. It translates to CASSFPGAYEQYF.